This entry lists 17 T cell receptor beta chains sequenced from one sample in a study of CD8+ T cells in alopecia areata (dated by TCRdb to between 2017 and 2018). The library was made by the immunoSEQ multiplex PCR assay. RNA was extracted from all samples and reverse transcribed into cDNA as template for TCR sequencing. Drawn from immuneACCESS, this table holds only the in-frame rearrangements with V and J called that TCRdb kept. Clones are partly lost; checked studies trace under half to an unresolved V gene and leave the rest unexplained. This sample is represented by 110,000 to 150,000 clones; roughly 52% of them were singletons. Approximately 16% of the sample belongs to the ten largest clones. The time point label for this specimen denotes: more than three weeks on oral tofacitinib. The meaning of the sample's treatment or condition label: oral pan-JAK inhibitor, 5-10 mg twice daily. The sequencing used CD8+ T cells sorted from blood, collected at week 4, from a patient treated with tofacitinib. All receptors derive from a human donor with alopecia areata.

The chain has TRBV2 and TRBJ2-7; D ambiguous. Germline V CDR1 and CDR2: SNHLY, FYNNEI. The V end lost 8 bases, the J end lost 3 bases, and 5 bases lay between the germline ends. This CDR3 contains 10 residues. This chain's CDR3 is CASFSYEQYF. The CDR3 DNA reads as TGTGCCAGCTTTAGCTACGAGCAGTACTTC.

This chain connects TRBV7-2 to TRBJ1-2, with TRBD1 matching 7 bases. The CDR3 has 13 residues. Trimming took 4 bases from V and 8 from J; bases not matched to a gene: 7. Germline V gene data show CDR1 as SGHTA and CDR2 as FQGNSA. CDR3 protein: CASSSTGAGGYTF. The CDR3 DNA reads as TGTGCCAGCAGCTCAACAGGGGCGGGAGGCTACACCTTC.

Only one count was recorded for this clone. The V call is TRBV27, the J call TRBJ2-7, with D tentatively TRBD1 (5 bases). The CDR3 length is 13 residues. Germline V gene data show CDR1 as MNHEY and CDR2 as SMNVEV (reference sequence). V lost 9 bases to trimming and J lost 3 bases, with 15 bases between them. The CDR3 coding sequence is TGTGCCAGTCGACCCGGACATCTCTACGAGCAGTACTTC. This encodes CASRPGHLYEQYF.

The chain carries TRBV15 and TRBJ1-4; D is unclear. Germline-derived CDR1 and CDR2 are LNHNV and YYDKDF (reference sequence). This CDR3 has 17 residues. V shed 2 bases and J shed 8 bases, with 21 bases lying between them. CDR3 region: CATSRSLRHFYKEKLFF. CDR3 DNA: TGTGCCACCAGCAGATCCTTGCGCCACTTCTATAAGGAAAAACTGTTTTTT.

In its sample, this clone was seen a few times. The chain is built from TRBV7-9 and TRBJ1-2; 10 bases agree with TRBD1. The V segment lost 5 bases and the J segment 6 bases; nucleotides outside the gene matches: 6. Germline-derived CDR1 and CDR2 are SEHNR and FQNEAQ (reference sequence). The CDR3 extends over 14 amino acids. The chain's CDR3 is CASSPSGTGDGYTF. The CDR3 DNA reads as TGTGCCAGCAGCCCTAGCGGGACAGGGGATGGCTACACCTTC.

CDR3 sequence: CASQMWGAGNTEAFF. The CDR3 DNA reads TGTGCCAGCCAAATGTGGGGGGCAGGAAACACTGAAGCTTTCTTT. The rearrangement uses TRBV13 and TRBJ1-1; weak D call: TRBD1 (6 bases). Germline CDR1 and CDR2: PRHDT and FYEKMQ (reference sequence). V was clipped by 8 bases and J by 2 bases, with 18 bases between them. This CDR3 region has 15 residues. The full variable domain, rest sourced from reference TRBV13 and TRBJ1-1, is AAGVIQSPRHLIKEKRETATLKCYPIPRHDTVYWYQQGPGQDPQFLISFYEKMQSDKGSIPDRFSAQQFSDYHSELNMSSLELGDSALYFCASQMWGAGNTEAFFGQGTRLTVV.

This clone has just a few counts. The gene calls are TRBV6-5 and TRBJ1-1; D remains ambiguous. From germline, CDR1 is MNHEY and CDR2 SVGAGI. The CDR3 totals 16 residues. V lost 4 bases and J 0 bases, leaving 15 bases between the germline ends. CDR3 coding DNA: TGTGCCAGCAGTTGGGTGGGCGGCGGAATGAACACTGAAGCTTTCTTT. Its protein product is CASSWVGGGMNTEAFF.

This clone was observed once. This sequence joins TRBV11-1 and TRBJ2-7; no clear D. The CDR3 is 14 residues long. Germline V gene lookup returns CDR1 SGHAT and CDR2 FQDESV (reference sequence). Between the trimmed V and J ends, which lost 2 bases and 2 bases, there was a span of 10 bases. CDR3 DNA sequence: TGTGCCAGCAGCTTATCTTCCGATCCCTACGAGCAGTACTTC. It translates to CASSLSSDPYEQYF.

The V and J genes are TRBV4-1 and TRBJ2-6; D gene ambiguous. The CDR3 length is 17 residues. CDR1 and CDR2 from the germline V gene are MGHRA and YSYEKL. The ends were cut back, 0 bases at V and 2 bases at J, with 11 bases in the middle. In DNA form, the CDR3 reads TGCGCCAGCAGCCAAGATGGTCGGATGGCTGGGGCCAACGTCCTGACTTTC. This codes for CASSQDGRMAGANVLTF.

In this sample, this clone turned up a few times. The V call is TRBV10-2, the J call TRBJ1-1; D not resolved. Per the germline V gene, CDR1 is WSHSY and CDR2 is SAAADI. Trimming removed 3 bases from V and 1 base from J, with 6 bases in between. This CDR3 has 13 amino acids. CDR3 coding DNA: TGCGCCAGCAGTGATCCGGGGAACACTGAAGCTTTCTTT. The encoded protein is CASSDPGNTEAFF.

The chain is built from TRBV30 and TRBJ1-1; 7 bases are a match to TRBD1. The CDR3 contains 12 residues. Germline V gives CDR1 GTSNPN, CDR2 SVGIG (reference sequence). The J segment lost 8 bases and the V segment lost 2 bases, leaving 5 bases of the junction unmatched. The CDR3 nucleotides read TGTGCCTGGAGTCCGGGACAGACAGAAGCTTTCTTT. Translating gives CAWSPGQTEAFF.

The CDR3: CASTPGIRDSPLHF. The CDR3 coding sequence is TGTGCCAGCACCCCGGGGATCCGGGATTCACCCCTCCACTTT. The chain carries TRBV27 and TRBJ1-6; D not resolved. The CDR3 covers 14 residues. Germline V lookup: CDR1 MNHEY, CDR2 SMNVEV (reference sequence). V was pared by 7 bases and J by 8 bases, with 15 bases between.

This clone was recorded a few times. The chain recombines TRBV27 with TRBJ2-5; D possibly matches TRBD1 or TRBD2 (5 bases each). V was pared by 8 bases and J by 4 bases, with 14 bases between. The germline V gene has CDR1 MNHEY and CDR2 SMNVEV (reference sequence). The CDR3 sequence is 13 residues long. This CDR3 is CASQGRGLETQYF. The CDR3 DNA sequence: TGTGCCAGCCAGGGCCGGGGATTAGAGACCCAGTACTTC.

The CDR3 bases are TGTGCCAGCAGGCGGACTGTCTTCTGGACAGATACGCAGTATTTT. It is translated as CASRRTVFWTDTQYF. V and J are TRBV7-9 and TRBJ2-3; weak D call: TRBD2 (5 bases). This CDR3 contains 15 residues. The V gene's germline CDR1 is SEHNR and CDR2 FQNEAQ (reference sequence). With 6 bases removed from V and 3 bases from J, the gap between germline ends came to 16 bases.

The V and J genes are TRBV6-1 and TRBJ2-7; 8 bases align to TRBD1. This CDR3 is built from 16 residues. Trimming at V came to 2 bases and at J to 7 bases, leaving 13 bases not matched to a gene. Germline CDR1 and CDR2: MNHNS and SASEGT. CDR3 in DNA: TGTGCCAGCAGTGAAACTGAGGGACAGGAGAGTGCTGAGCAGTACTTC. It specifies CASSETEGQESAEQYF.

The V gene is TRBV6-4, the J gene TRBJ2-1; weak D call: TRBD1 (6 bases). In germline, CDR1 is MRHNA, CDR2 SNTAGT. Deletions cut 3 bases from V and 9 bases from J, with 18 bases between. The CDR3 is 15 residues long. The CDR3 spells CASSDGPRGILEQFF. As DNA, the CDR3 is TGTGCCAGCAGTGATGGGCCAAGGGGGATTCTTGAGCAGTTCTTC.

This chain connects TRBV7-8 to TRBJ2-6; the D is unclear. Trimming removed 5 bases at V and 4 bases at J, with 6 bases between. The V gene's germline CDR1 is SGHVS and CDR2 FQNEAQ. CDR3 length equals 13 residues. The CDR3 is CASSPLGANVLTF. CDR3 DNA sequence: TGTGCCAGCAGCCCTCTAGGGGCCAACGTCCTGACTTTC.